These 14 T cell receptor beta chains originate from one sample sequenced in a study of blood T cell repertoires in COVID-19. TCRdb's copy holds only in-frame clones and misses some; the assay was immunoSEQ multiplex PCR. The sample shows 200,000 to 250,000 clones, about nine tenths of them seen only once. The sequencing input was PBMCs or T cells enriched from blood (not recorded which). Receptor source: a woman younger than 45 with acute COVID-19.

The rearrangement links TRBV7-6 to TRBJ2-1; TRBD2 matches at 11 bases. CDR3 length: 17 residues. Germline-derived CDR1 and CDR2 are SGHVS and FNYEAQ. With 0 bases clipped from V and 6 bases from J, the junction kept 7 bases outside the gene matches. In DNA form, the CDR3 reads TGTGCCAGCAGCTTAGCTATTAGCGGGAGGGCACTCAATGAGCAGTTCTTC. Amino acids: CASSLAISGRALNEQFF.

CDR3 DNA: TGTGCCAGCAGCTTACCCAGGGACAGCGCCTCAAATGAAAAACTGTTTTTT. It yields the protein CASSLPRDSASNEKLFF. The rearrangement uses TRBV7-9 and TRBJ1-4; 7 bases fit TRBD1. Germline V gene data show CDR1 as SEHNR and CDR2 as FQNEAQ (reference sequence). V gave up 2 bases and J gave up 5 bases; unmatched junction bases: 11. The CDR3 loop spans 17 amino acids.

The CDR3 DNA follows: TGTGCCAGCAGCCAAGATGGGCGGGATTCGAACACCGGGGAGCTGTTTTTT. Its protein is CASSQDGRDSNTGELFF. This chain links TRBV3-1 (or the pseudogene TRBV3-2) with TRBJ2-2; TRBD2 is a possible D gene (6 bases). Germline loops: CDR1 LGHDT, CDR2 YNNKEL (reference sequence). This CDR3 is built from 17 residues. Trimming stripped 0 bases from V and 0 bases from J, with 11 bases between.

This rearrangement joins TRBV19 to TRBJ2-3; 7 bases are shared with TRBD2. The junction had 10 bases not matched to a gene; V was cut back by 5 bases and J by 2 bases. Germline-derived CDR1 and CDR2 are LNHDA and SQIVND (reference sequence). The CDR3 sequence is 16 residues long. CDR3 amino acids: CASSYETSLHTDTQYF. The CDR3 nucleotides are TGTGCCAGTAGTTATGAGACTAGCCTTCACACAGATACGCAGTATTTT. The full variable domain, in which reference TRBV19 and TRBJ2-3 provide the parts outside the CDR3, is DGGITQSPKYLFRKEGQNVTLSCEQNLNHDAMYWYRQDPGQGLRLIYYSQIVNDFQKGDIAEGYSVSREKKESFPLTVTSAQKNPTAFYLCASSYETSLHTDTQYFGPGTRLTVL.

Comments on this clone: The identical CDR3 is also encoded by other nucleotide sequences in the sample. The CDR3 here is CSVDRPENTEAFF. CDR3 nucleotide sequence: TGCAGCGTTGACAGGCCGGAAAACACTGAAGCTTTCTTT. J is TRBJ1-1 and V is TRBV29-1; D gene ambiguous. From germline, CDR1 is SQVTM and CDR2 ANQGSEA. The CDR3 spans 13 residues. V lost 3 bases and J 2 bases, leaving 10 bases between the germline ends.

This clone has only one observation. The chain is built from TRBV6-5 and TRBJ2-3; 9 nucleotides match TRBD2. CDR3 length equals 14 residues. Germline V lookup: CDR1 MNHEY, CDR2 SVGAGI. The junction had 2 bases not matched to a gene; V was cut back by 6 bases and J by 1 base. In nucleotides, the CDR3 is TGTGCCAGCAGCTGGACTAGCGGCACAGATACGCAGTATTTT. Translated, it gives CASSWTSGTDTQYF.

This chain connects TRBV7-2 to TRBJ1-2, with TRBD1 matching 8 bases. This CDR3 is built from 14 residues. Germline lookup yields CDR1 SGHTA and CDR2 FQGNSA. Losses at the gene ends were 5 bases for V and 4 bases for J; bases not matched to a gene: 6. The CDR3 here is CASSPGQGTYGYTF. DNA of the CDR3: TGTGCCAGCAGCCCAGGACAGGGCACCTATGGCTACACCTTC.

The chain joins TRBV4-1 to TRBJ2-3, with a possible D match to TRBD1 (5 bases). Germline V gene data show CDR1 as MGHRA and CDR2 as YSYEKL. Trimming took 0 bases from V and 1 from J, leaving 11 bases between them. The CDR3 sequence is 16 residues long. CDR3 DNA sequence: TGCGCCAGCAGCCAAGATCAGGGCGGACGCACAGATACGCAGTATTTT. This codes for CASSQDQGGRTDTQYF.

V is TRBV7-3 and J is TRBJ2-1, with 9 positions matching TRBD2. The germline V gene encodes CDR1 SGHTA and CDR2 FQGTGA. The junction had 9 bases not matched to a gene; V was cut back by 1 base and J by 8 bases. The CDR3 runs 16 residues. The CDR3 sequence is CASSLMAGGPRDEQFF. CDR3 coding DNA: TGTGCCAGCAGCTTAATGGCGGGGGGGCCTCGGGATGAGCAGTTCTTC.

The chain employs TRBV10-3 and TRBJ2-2; tentatively, D is TRBD2 (6 bases). V was trimmed by 2 bases and J by 1 base, leaving 17 bases between them. CDR1 is ENHRY and CDR2 is SYGVKD in the germline V gene. The CDR3 is 18 amino acids. The CDR3 DNA reads as TGTGCCATCAGTGAGCCAGAAAGCGGGCAGTTGAACACCGGGGAGCTGTTTTTT. Translating it yields CAISEPESGQLNTGELFF.

The J gene is TRBJ1-1, the V gene TRBV12-5, with D perhaps TRBD1 (5 bases). The length of the CDR3 is 13 residues. V lost 3 bases and J lost 1, with 6 bases in between. Per the germline V gene, CDR1 is LGHNT and CDR2 is FRNRAP. CDR3 DNA: TGTGCTAGTGGTTTCCAGGGGAACACTGAAGCTTTCTTT. It is translated as CASGFQGNTEAFF.

The rearrangement links TRBV9 to TRBJ2-4; maybe TRBD1 (6 bases). V was cut by 3 bases and J by 0 bases, with 10 bases left in between. Germline-derived CDR1 and CDR2 are SGDLS and YYNGEE. The CDR3 runs 15 residues. CDR3 sequence: CASSGTALAKNIQYF. The CDR3 DNA follows: TGTGCCAGCAGCGGGACAGCCTTAGCCAAAAACATTCAGTACTTC. Full variable domain (rest looked up from reference TRBV9 and TRBJ2-4): DSGVTQTPKHLITATGQRVTLRCSPRSGDLSVYWYQQSLDQGLQFLIQYYNGEERAKGNILERFSAQQFPDLHSELNLSSLELGDSALYFCASSGTALAKNIQYFGAGTRLSVL.

This chain connects TRBV19 to TRBJ1-5; 12 bases are shared with TRBD1. The germline V gene has CDR1 LNHDA and CDR2 SQIVND (reference sequence). The CDR3 has 16 residues. The J segment lost 6 bases and the V segment lost 3 bases, leaving 6 bases of the junction unmatched. In DNA, the CDR3 is TGTGCCAGTAGTATCTCCGGGACAGGGGGCGTTCAGCCCCAGCATTTT. Its translation: CASSISGTGGVQPQHF.

The genes are TRBV12-3 or TRBV12-4 and TRBJ2-5, with 8 bases fitting TRBD2. Germline trimming cut 6 bases from V and 5 bases from J; bases unmatched to any gene: 5. This CDR3 has 13 amino acids. CDR3 nucleotide sequence: TGTGCCAGCAGGACTAGCGCGCGGGAGACCCAGTACTTC. The encoded protein is CASRTSARETQYF.